A selection of T cell receptor beta chains follows, all from one sample in a study of shared clonotypes between healthy human individuals. Here immunoSEQ multiplex PCR was the method, and the copy in TCRdb shows in-frame clones only, minus some. The sample has 100,000 or so clones, about 67% seen once. Sample: memory CD8+ T cells sorted from blood. These receptors all stem from a woman between 25 and 40 years old in good health. Each CDR3 is given with its conserved first and last residue. Fields, in order: D gene, J gene, clone size, CDR3 length, V gene, CDR3 protein, CDR3 DNA. The D gene is left open where the match is weak. The size entry is marked missing in some rows and otherwise reads once, few, many or a size class.

D: -; J: TRBJ1-2; size: -; length: 12; V: TRBV29-1; CDR3: CSSWGSGYGYTF; DNA: TGCAGCTCCTGGGGGTCGGGCTATGGCTACACCTTC
D: -; J: TRBJ1-2; size: -; length: 11; V: TRBV29-1; CDR3: CSASGVYGYTF; DNA: TGCAGCGCCTCCGGGGTCTATGGCTACACCTTC
D: TRBD2; J: TRBJ2-3; size: -; length: 15; V: TRBV29-1; CDR3: CSVRASGRGPDTQYF; DNA: TGCAGCGTTCGGGCTAGCGGGAGGGGGCCAGATACGCAGTATTTT
D: TRBD2; J: TRBJ2-1; size: once; length: 15; V: TRBV6-6; CDR3: CASEELAGGSDEQFF; DNA: TGTGCCAGCGAGGAACTAGCGGGAGGGTCGGATGAGCAGTTCTTC
D: TRBD1; J: TRBJ2-5; size: -; length: 16; V: TRBV2; CDR3: CASTTRWTGAQETQYF; DNA: TGTGCCAGCACCACGCGATGGACAGGGGCACAAGAGACCCAGTACTTC
D: -; J: TRBJ1-2; size: -; length: 11; V: TRBV27; CDR3: CASGDSYGYTF; DNA: TGTGCCAGCGGGGATTCGTATGGCTACACCTTC
D: -; J: TRBJ2-2; size: -; length: 12; V: TRBV10-2; CDR3: CASTGVTGELFF; DNA: TGCGCCAGCACAGGGGTTACCGGGGAGCTGTTTTTT
D: TRBD2; J: TRBJ2-3; size: few; length: 16; V: TRBV19; CDR3: CASNLRGSGDTDTQYF; DNA: TGTGCCAGTAACCTACGTGGTAGCGGGGACACAGATACGCAGTATTTT
D: -; J: TRBJ1-1; size: -; length: 14; V: TRBV11-2; CDR3: CASSLATRGTEAFF; DNA: TGTGCCAGCAGCTTAGCGACTAGGGGCACTGAAGCTTTCTTT
D: -; J: TRBJ1-5; size: -; length: 14; V: TRBV6-1; CDR3: CASSGRGGIQPQHF; DNA: TGTGCCAGCAGTGGCAGGGGCGGTATTCAGCCCCAGCATTTT
D: -; J: TRBJ2-7; size: -; length: 13; V: TRBV10-1; CDR3: CASSEDSSYEQYF; DNA: TGCGCCAGCAGTGAAGACAGCTCCTACGAGCAGTACTTC
D: -; J: TRBJ2-7; size: -; length: 15; V: TRBV7-9; CDR3: CASSPGFSRHYEQYF; DNA: TGTGCCAGCAGCCCCGGTTTTTCCCGCCATTACGAGCAGTACTTC
D: -; J: TRBJ2-3; size: -; length: 14; V: TRBV7-2; CDR3: CASSLALSADTQYF; DNA: TGTGCCAGCAGCTTAGCGCTTAGTGCAGATACGCAGTATTTT
D: TRBD2; J: TRBJ2-1; size: -; length: 16; V: TRBV7-9; CDR3: CASSDRAGRVHNEQFF; DNA: TGTGCCAGCAGCGACCGGGCCGGGAGGGTTCACAATGAGCAGTTCTTC
D: -; J: TRBJ2-3; size: -; length: 14; V: TRBV5-1; CDR3: CASSYEGGPDTQYF; DNA: TGCGCCAGCAGCTATGAGGGGGGTCCAGATACGCAGTATTTT
D: -; J: TRBJ2-3; size: many; length: 15; V: TRBV5-6; CDR3: CASSLKLTSTDTQYF; DNA: TGTGCCAGCAGCTTGAAGCTCACCAGCACAGATACGCAGTATTTT
D: -; J: TRBJ2-3; size: few; length: 15; V: TRBV6-6; CDR3: CASSYERPGADTQYF; DNA: TGTGCCAGCAGTTACGAGCGGCCCGGAGCAGATACGCAGTATTTT
D: -; J: TRBJ2-3; size: -; length: 16; V: TRBV5-8; CDR3: CASTPDGQHAGYTQYF; DNA: TGTGCCAGCACGCCCGACGGGCAGCACGCCGGATATACGCAGTATTTT
D: TRBD2; J: TRBJ2-7; size: -; length: 13; V: TRBV5-1; CDR3: CASSSGRFYEQYF; DNA: TGCGCCAGCTCCAGCGGGAGGTTCTACGAGCAGTACTTC
D: -; J: TRBJ2-7; size: -; length: 14; V: TRBV5-8; CDR3: CASSLRGAAYEQYF; DNA: TGTGCCAGCAGCTTGAGGGGGGCGGCCTACGAGCAGTACTTC
D: -; J: TRBJ2-1; size: -; length: 13; V: TRBV5-1; CDR3: CASSLGRHNEQFF; DNA: TGCGCCAGCAGCTTGGGGCGCCACAATGAGCAGTTCTTC
D: -; J: TRBJ1-2; size: -; length: 14; V: TRBV5-6; CDR3: CASSLWPPSKGYTF; DNA: TGTGCCAGCAGCTTGTGGCCCCCTTCTAAGGGCTACACCTTC
D: TRBD2; J: TRBJ2-2; size: -; length: 16; V: TRBV28; CDR3: CASSLAGGSGTGELFF; DNA: TGTGCCAGCAGTTTAGCAGGCGGGAGCGGTACCGGGGAGCTGTTTTTT
D: TRBD2; J: TRBJ2-7; size: -; length: 18; V: TRBV5-8; CDR3: CASSRGTSGRAWAYEQYF; DNA: TGTGCCAGCAGCCGCGGGACTAGCGGGAGGGCCTGGGCCTACGAGCAGTACTTC
D: -; J: TRBJ2-5; size: few; length: 15; V: TRBV28; CDR3: CASQTPTYFQETQYF; DNA: TGTGCCAGCCAGACCCCGACATACTTTCAAGAGACCCAGTACTTC
D: -; J: TRBJ1-1; size: few; length: 13; V: TRBV7-9; CDR3: CASSFEQRAEAFF; DNA: TGTGCCAGCAGCTTCGAACAAAGGGCTGAAGCTTTCTTT
D: -; J: TRBJ1-3; size: many; length: 19; V: TRBV6-9; CDR3: CASSYPETSDVSSGNTIYF; DNA: TGTGCCAGCAGTTACCCTGAAACCTCGGACGTGAGCTCTGGAAACACCATATATTTT
D: -; J: TRBJ1-4; size: -; length: 14; V: TRBV5-1; CDR3: CASSSGRTNEKLFF; DNA: TGCGCCAGCAGCAGCGGACGGACGAATGAAAAACTGTTTTTT
D: TRBD1; J: TRBJ1-1; size: -; length: 17; V: TRBV15; CDR3: CATSRILTGAMNTEAFF; DNA: TGTGCCACCAGCAGAATACTGACAGGGGCTATGAACACTGAAGCTTTCTTT
D: -; J: TRBJ2-6; size: many; length: 16; V: TRBV28; CDR3: CASSPGGPSGANVLTF; DNA: TGTGCCAGCAGTCCCGGAGGGCCCTCTGGGGCCAACGTCCTGACTTTC
D: TRBD2; J: TRBJ2-3; size: once; length: 15; V: TRBV7-3; CDR3: CASSPQRDSTDTQYF; DNA: TGTGCCAGCAGCCCCCAGCGGGATAGCACAGATACGCAGTATTTT
D: TRBD1; J: TRBJ2-2; size: many; length: 15; V: TRBV6-1; CDR3: CASSTGTGTTGELFF; DNA: TGTGCCAGCAGTACCGGGACAGGGACTACCGGGGAGCTGTTTTTT
D: -; J: TRBJ1-5; size: -; length: 16; V: TRBV4-1; CDR3: CASSQDGGFGNQPQHF; DNA: TGCGCCAGCAGCCAAGATGGCGGGTTTGGCAATCAGCCCCAGCATTTT
D: -; J: TRBJ1-1; size: -; length: 16; V: TRBV6-5; CDR3: CASSYDPGEGNTEAFF; DNA: TGTGCCAGCAGTTACGACCCAGGGGAGGGGAACACTGAAGCTTTCTTT
D: -; J: TRBJ2-7; size: -; length: 12; V: TRBV6-6; CDR3: CASRDNLYEQYF; DNA: TGTGCCAGCCGGGACAATCTCTACGAGCAGTACTTC
D: TRBD2; J: TRBJ2-1; size: -; length: 15; V: TRBV7-2; CDR3: CASSTYAGVENEQFF; DNA: TGTGCCAGCAGTACATATGCGGGAGTGGAGAATGAGCAGTTCTTC
D: -; J: TRBJ2-7; size: -; length: 13; V: TRBV27; CDR3: CASSLAFTYEQYF; DNA: TGTGCCAGCAGTTTAGCTTTTACCTACGAGCAGTACTTC
D: -; J: TRBJ2-2; size: -; length: 14; V: TRBV14; CDR3: CASSQPPSTGELFF; DNA: TGTGCCAGCAGCCAACCCCCGAGCACCGGGGAGCTGTTTTTT
D: TRBD1; J: TRBJ2-2; size: -; length: 15; V: TRBV4-2; CDR3: CASSRTGGNTGELFF; DNA: TGTGCCAGCAGTCGGACAGGGGGGAACACCGGGGAGCTGTTTTTT
D: TRBD2; J: TRBJ2-7; size: -; length: 13; V: TRBV27; CDR3: CASSPAGLYEQYF; DNA: TGTGCCAGCAGTCCAGCGGGACTATACGAGCAGTACTTC
D: TRBD2; J: TRBJ2-7; size: -; length: 15; V: TRBV9; CDR3: CASSVGLASSYEQYF; DNA: TGTGCCAGCAGCGTAGGACTAGCGAGTTCCTACGAGCAGTACTTC
D: -; J: TRBJ1-2; size: -; length: 11; V: TRBV20-1; CDR3: CSELWGEGYTF; DNA: TGCAGTGAATTATGGGGGGAGGGCTACACCTTC
D: TRBD1; J: TRBJ1-2; size: -; length: 15; V: TRBV7-6; CDR3: CASSLGTGVGYGYTF; DNA: TGTGCCAGCAGCCTGGGGACAGGGGTAGGGTATGGCTACACCTTC
D: -; J: TRBJ1-2; size: many; length: 15; V: TRBV14; CDR3: CASSQVDGGDYGYTF; DNA: TGTGCCAGCAGCCAAGTCGACGGTGGTGACTATGGCTACACCTTC
D: -; J: TRBJ2-5; size: -; length: 14; V: TRBV9; CDR3: CASSVAGTQETQYF; DNA: TGTGCCAGCAGCGTAGCGGGAACTCAAGAGACCCAGTACTTC
D: -; J: TRBJ2-3; size: -; length: 13; V: TRBV28; CDR3: CASSIPRERRQYF; DNA: TGTGCCAGCAGTATCCCCAGGGAAAGGAGGCAGTATTTT